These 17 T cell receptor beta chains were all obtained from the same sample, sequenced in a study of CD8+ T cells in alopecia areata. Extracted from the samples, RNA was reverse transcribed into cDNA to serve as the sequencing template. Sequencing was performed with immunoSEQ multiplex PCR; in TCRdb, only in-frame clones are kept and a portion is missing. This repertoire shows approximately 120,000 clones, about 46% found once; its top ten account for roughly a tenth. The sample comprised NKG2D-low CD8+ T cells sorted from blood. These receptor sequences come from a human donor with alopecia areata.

CDR3 loop: CASSQDHTQYF. The DNA of the CDR3 is TGCGCCAGCAGCCAAGATCATACGCAGTATTTT. The chain combines TRBV4-1 with TRBJ2-3; D is ambiguous. V was pared by 0 bases and J by 7 bases, with 2 bases between. This CDR3 comprises 11 residues. The V gene's germline CDR1 is MGHRA and CDR2 YSYEKL.

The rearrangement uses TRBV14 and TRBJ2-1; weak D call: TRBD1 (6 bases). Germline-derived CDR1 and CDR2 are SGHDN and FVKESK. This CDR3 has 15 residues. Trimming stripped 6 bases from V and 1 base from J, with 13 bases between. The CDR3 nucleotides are TGTGCCAGCAGACCTCAAGGGGGTTCCTACAATGAGCAGTTCTTC. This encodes CASRPQGGSYNEQFF.

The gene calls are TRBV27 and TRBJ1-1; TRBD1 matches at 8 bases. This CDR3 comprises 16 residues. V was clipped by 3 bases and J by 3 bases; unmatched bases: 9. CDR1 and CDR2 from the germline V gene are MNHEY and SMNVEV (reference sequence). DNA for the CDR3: TGTGCCAGCAGTTTTGTATCAGGGGGCGACGACACTGAAGCTTTCTTT. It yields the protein CASSFVSGGDDTEAFF.

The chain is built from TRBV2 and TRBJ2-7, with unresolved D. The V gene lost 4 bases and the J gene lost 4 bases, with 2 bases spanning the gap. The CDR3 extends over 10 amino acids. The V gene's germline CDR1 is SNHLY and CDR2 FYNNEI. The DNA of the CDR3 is TGTGCCAGCAGTGTGTACGAGCAGTACTTC. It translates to CASSVYEQYF.

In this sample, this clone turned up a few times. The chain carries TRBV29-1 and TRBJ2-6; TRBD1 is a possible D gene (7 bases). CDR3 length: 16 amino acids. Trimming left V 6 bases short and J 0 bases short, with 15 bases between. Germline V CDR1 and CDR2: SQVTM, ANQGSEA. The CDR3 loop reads CSVAGTASSGANVLTF. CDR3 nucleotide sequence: TGCAGCGTCGCGGGGACAGCCAGCTCTGGGGCCAACGTCCTGACTTTC.

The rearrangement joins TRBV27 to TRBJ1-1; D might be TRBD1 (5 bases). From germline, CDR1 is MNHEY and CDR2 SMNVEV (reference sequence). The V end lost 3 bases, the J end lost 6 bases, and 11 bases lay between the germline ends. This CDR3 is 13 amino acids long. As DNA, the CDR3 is TGTGCCAGCAGTTTTGAGGGGCTCTCTGAAGCTTTCTTT. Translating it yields CASSFEGLSEAFF.

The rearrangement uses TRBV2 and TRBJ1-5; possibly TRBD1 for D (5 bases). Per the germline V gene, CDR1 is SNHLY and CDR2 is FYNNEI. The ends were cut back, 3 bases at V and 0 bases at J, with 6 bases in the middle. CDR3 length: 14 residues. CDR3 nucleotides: TGTGCCAGCAGTGAGACAGATAGCAATCAGCCCCAGCATTTT. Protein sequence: CASSETDSNQPQHF.

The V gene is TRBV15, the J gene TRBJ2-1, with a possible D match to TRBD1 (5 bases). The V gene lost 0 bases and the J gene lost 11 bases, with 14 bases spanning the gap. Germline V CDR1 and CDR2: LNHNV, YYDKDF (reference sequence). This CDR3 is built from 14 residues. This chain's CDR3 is CATSRDQQAGQQFF. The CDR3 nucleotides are TGTGCCACCAGCAGAGATCAGCAGGCAGGGCAGCAGTTCTTC. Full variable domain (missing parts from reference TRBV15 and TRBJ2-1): DAMVIQNPRYQVTQFGKPVTLSCSQTLNHNVMYWYQQKSSQAPKLLFHYYDKDFNNEADTPDNFQSRRPNTSFCFLDIRSPGLGDTAMYLCATSRDQQAGQQFFGPGTRLTVL.

The chain's CDR3 is CSAGEGSYEQYF. CDR3 DNA sequence: TGCAGCGCCGGCGAGGGCAGCTACGAGCAGTACTTC. This chain links TRBV29-1 with TRBJ2-7, with D perhaps TRBD2 (5 bases). Trimming pared 7 bases from V and 3 bases from J, leaving 13 bases between. This CDR3 comprises 12 residues. Germline CDR1 is SQVTM and CDR2 is ANQGSEA.

In DNA form, the CDR3 reads TGCGCCAGCAGCCAAGATCGGGGGCCCGGCGAGCAGTACTTC. Translating it yields CASSQDRGPGEQYF. The gene calls are TRBV4-1 and TRBJ2-7; D is perhaps TRBD1 or TRBD2 (6 bases each). The ends were cut back, 0 bases at V and 6 bases at J, with 12 bases in the middle. This CDR3 comprises 14 residues. Germline V gene lookup returns CDR1 MGHRA and CDR2 YSYEKL.

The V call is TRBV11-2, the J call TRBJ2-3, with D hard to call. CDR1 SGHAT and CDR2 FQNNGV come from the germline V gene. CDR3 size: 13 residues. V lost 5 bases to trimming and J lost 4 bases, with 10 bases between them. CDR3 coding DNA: TGTGCCAGCAGCCTCGGGTACTCAGATACGCAGTATTTT. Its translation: CASSLGYSDTQYF.

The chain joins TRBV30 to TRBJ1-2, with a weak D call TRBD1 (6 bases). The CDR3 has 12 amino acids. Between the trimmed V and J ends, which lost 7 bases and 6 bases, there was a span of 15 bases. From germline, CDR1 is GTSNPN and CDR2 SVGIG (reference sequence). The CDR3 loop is CAFSGGAHGYTF. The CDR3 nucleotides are TGTGCCTTCAGTGGGGGGGCCCATGGCTACACCTTC.

The CDR3 here is CACRDRGPSGANVLTF. The CDR3 region has the DNA TGTGCCTGTCGGGACAGGGGACCGTCTGGGGCCAACGTCCTGACTTTC. The chain joins TRBV30 to TRBJ2-6; TRBD1 matches at 10 bases. Unmatched junction bases numbered 6, after V lost 6 bases and J lost 1 base. The germline gives CDR1 GTSNPN, CDR2 SVGIG (reference sequence). The CDR3 totals 16 residues.

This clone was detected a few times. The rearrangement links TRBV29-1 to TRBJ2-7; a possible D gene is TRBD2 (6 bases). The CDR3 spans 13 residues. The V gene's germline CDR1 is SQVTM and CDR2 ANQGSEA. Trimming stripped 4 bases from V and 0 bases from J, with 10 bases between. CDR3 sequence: CSVARENSYEQYF. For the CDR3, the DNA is TGCAGCGTTGCCCGGGAGAACTCCTACGAGCAGTACTTC.

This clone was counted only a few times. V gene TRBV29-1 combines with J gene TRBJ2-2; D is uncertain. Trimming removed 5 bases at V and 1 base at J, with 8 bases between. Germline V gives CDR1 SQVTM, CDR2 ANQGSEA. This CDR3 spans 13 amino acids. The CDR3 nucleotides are TGCAGCGTTTCCAGTTTGAACACCGGGGAGCTGTTTTTT. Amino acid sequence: CSVSSLNTGELFF.

In DNA, the CDR3 is TGCAGCGGCACAGGGGGCGATGAGTACGAGCAGTACTTC. Translation: CSGTGGDEYEQYF. The chain uses TRBV29-1 and TRBJ2-7, with TRBD1 matching 9 bases. After removal of 7 bases from V and 4 bases from J, the junction contained 8 bases not matched to a gene. This CDR3 comprises 13 residues. Germline V CDR1 and CDR2: SQVTM, ANQGSEA.

In nucleotides, the CDR3 is TGCAGCACCGGGACAGAGTACGAGCAGTACTTC. It translates to CSTGTEYEQYF. This chain uses TRBV29-1 with TRBJ2-7; 7 bases are shared with TRBD1. Germline assignment: CDR1 SQVTM and CDR2 ANQGSEA. The CDR3 has 11 residues. Losses at the gene ends were 8 bases for V and 4 bases for J; bases not matched to a gene: 5.